This TCR beta chain derives from a study of blood T cell repertoires in COVID-19. Study overall: Acute and convalescent COVID-19 samples came from the United States, Italy and Spain. The analysed material was cDNA or gDNA that came from T cells, B-cell-depleted T cells, or PBMCs.

This CDR3 contains 14 residues. Looked up from germline, CDR1 is KGHSH and CDR2 is LQKENI. Study processing details: Researchers report that nucleated cell counts were estimated from reference gene primer amplification. The method was immunoSEQ multiplex PCR; TCRdb's version includes in-frame clones alone and lacks a portion of them. D and trimming were read from the DNA, whereas the V and J calls and clone size are those reported in that table. The table records 240,000 or so clones, around nine tenths of them present only once. This clone was observed a single time. The junction shows a germline mismatch at one end, possibly a read error.

Sequencing was done on a sample of peripheral blood. This clonotype was obtained from a middle-aged woman who had recovered from COVID-19. This rearrangement joins TRBV18 to TRBJ2-7, with 13 bases fitting TRBD2. CDR3 bases: TGTGCCAGCACACCCGGGACTAGCGGGATTCAGCAGTACTTC. Its protein product is CASTPGTSGIQQYF.